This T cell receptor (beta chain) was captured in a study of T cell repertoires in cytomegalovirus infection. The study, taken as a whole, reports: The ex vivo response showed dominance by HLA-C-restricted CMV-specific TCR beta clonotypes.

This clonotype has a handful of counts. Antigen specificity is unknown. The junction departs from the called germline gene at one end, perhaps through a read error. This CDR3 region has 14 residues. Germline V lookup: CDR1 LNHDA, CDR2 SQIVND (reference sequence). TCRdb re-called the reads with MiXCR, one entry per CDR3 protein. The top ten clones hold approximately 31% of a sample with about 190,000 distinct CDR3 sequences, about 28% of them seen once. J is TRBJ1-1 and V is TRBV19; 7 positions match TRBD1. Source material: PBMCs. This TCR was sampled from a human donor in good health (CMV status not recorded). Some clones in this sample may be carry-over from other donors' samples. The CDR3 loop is CASSLDRVGAEAFF. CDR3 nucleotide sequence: TGTGCCAGTAGTTTAGACAGGGTCGGGGCTGAAGCTTTCTTT.